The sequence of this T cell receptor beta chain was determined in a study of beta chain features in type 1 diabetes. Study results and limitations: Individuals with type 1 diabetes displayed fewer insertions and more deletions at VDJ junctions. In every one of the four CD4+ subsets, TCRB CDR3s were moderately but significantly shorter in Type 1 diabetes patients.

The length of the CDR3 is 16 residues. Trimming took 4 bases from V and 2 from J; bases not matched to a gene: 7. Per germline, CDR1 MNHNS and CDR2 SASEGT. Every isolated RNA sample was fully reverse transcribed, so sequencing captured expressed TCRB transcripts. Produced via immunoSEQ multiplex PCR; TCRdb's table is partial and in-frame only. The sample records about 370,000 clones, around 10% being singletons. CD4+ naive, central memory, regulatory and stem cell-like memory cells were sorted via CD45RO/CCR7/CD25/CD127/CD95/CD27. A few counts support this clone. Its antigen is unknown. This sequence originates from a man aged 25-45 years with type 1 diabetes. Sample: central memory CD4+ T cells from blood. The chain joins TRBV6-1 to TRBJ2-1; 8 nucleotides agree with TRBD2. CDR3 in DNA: TGTGCCAGCAGTGTTCTAGCGGGTACTGCCTACAATGAGCAGTTCTTC. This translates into CASSVLAGTAYNEQFF.